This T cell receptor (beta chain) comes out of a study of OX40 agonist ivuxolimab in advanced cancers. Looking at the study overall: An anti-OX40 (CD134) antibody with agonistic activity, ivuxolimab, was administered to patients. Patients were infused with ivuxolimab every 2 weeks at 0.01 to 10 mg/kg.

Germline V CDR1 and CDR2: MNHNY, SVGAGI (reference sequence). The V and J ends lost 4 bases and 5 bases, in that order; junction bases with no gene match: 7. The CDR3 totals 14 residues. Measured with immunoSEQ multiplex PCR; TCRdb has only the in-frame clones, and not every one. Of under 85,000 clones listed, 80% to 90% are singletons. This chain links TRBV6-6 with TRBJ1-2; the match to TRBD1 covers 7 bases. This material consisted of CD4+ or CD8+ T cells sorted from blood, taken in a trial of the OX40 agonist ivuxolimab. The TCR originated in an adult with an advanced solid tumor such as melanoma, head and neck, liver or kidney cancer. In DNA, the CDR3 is TGTGCCAGCAGTTCCCGGACAGGAGCTTATGGCTACACCTTC. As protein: CASSSRTGAYGYTF.